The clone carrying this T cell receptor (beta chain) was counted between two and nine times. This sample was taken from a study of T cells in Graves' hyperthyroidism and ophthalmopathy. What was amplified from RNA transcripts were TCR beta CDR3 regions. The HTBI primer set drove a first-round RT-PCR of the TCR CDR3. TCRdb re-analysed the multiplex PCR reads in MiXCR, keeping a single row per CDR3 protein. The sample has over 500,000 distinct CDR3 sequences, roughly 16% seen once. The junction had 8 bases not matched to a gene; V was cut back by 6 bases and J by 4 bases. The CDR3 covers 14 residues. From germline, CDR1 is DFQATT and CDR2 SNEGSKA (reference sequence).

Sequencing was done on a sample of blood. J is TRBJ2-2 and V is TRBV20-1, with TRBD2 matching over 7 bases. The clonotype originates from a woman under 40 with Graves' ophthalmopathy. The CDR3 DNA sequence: TGCAGTGCACACTCGGGAGGTGGCACCGGGGAGCTGTTTTTT. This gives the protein CSAHSGGGTGELFF.